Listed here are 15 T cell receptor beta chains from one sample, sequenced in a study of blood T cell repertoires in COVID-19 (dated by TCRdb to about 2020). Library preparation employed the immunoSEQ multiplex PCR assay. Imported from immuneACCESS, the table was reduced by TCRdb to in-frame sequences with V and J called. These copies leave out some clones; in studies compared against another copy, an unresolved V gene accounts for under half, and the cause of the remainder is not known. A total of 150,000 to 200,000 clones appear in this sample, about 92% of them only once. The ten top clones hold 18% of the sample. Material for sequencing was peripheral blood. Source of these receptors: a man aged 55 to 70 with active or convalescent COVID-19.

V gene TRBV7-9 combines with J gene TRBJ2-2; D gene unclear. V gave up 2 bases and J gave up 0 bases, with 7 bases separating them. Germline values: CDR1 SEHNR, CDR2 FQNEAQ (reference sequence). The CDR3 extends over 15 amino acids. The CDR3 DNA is TGTGCCAGCAGCTTACGCAGTCCGAACACCGGGGAGCTGTTTTTT. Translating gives CASSLRSPNTGELFF.

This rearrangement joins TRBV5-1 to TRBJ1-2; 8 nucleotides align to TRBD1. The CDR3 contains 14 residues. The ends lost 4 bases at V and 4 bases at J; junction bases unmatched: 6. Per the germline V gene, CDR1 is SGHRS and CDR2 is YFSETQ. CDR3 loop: CASSPGQETYGYTF. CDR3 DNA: TGCGCCAGCAGCCCGGGACAGGAAACCTATGGCTACACCTTC.

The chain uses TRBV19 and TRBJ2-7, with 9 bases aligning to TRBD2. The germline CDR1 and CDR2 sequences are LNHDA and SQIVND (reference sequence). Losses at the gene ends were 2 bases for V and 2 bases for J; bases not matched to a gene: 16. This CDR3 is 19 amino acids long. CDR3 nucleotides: TGTGCCAGTAGTATACGGCACTCTAGCGGGACGTATTCCGCCTACGAGCAGTACTTC. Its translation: CASSIRHSSGTYSAYEQYF. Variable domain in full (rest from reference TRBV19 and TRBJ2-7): DGGITQSPKYLFRKEGQNVTLSCEQNLNHDAMYWYRQDPGQGLRLIYYSQIVNDFQKGDIAEGYSVSREKKESFPLTVTSAQKNPTAFYLCASSIRHSSGTYSAYEQYFGPGTRLTVT.

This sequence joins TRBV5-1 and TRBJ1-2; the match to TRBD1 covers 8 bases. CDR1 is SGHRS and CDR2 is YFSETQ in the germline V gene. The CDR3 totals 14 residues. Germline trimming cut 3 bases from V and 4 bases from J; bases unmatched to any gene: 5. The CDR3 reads CASSSGQEPYGYTF. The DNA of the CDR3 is TGCGCCAGCAGCTCGGGACAGGAACCCTATGGCTACACCTTC.

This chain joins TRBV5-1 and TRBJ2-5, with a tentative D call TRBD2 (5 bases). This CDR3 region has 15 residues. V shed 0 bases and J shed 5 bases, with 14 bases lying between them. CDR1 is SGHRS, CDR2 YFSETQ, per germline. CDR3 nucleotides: TGCGCCAGCAGCTTGGAAGAAATAACGGGGGAGACCCAGTACTTC. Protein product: CASSLEEITGETQYF.

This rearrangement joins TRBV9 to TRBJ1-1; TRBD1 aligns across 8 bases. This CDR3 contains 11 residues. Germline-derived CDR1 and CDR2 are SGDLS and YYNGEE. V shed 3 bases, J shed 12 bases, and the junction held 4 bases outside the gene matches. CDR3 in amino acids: CASSGGQGSFF. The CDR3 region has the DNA TGTGCCAGCAGCGGCGGACAGGGTTCTTTCTTT.

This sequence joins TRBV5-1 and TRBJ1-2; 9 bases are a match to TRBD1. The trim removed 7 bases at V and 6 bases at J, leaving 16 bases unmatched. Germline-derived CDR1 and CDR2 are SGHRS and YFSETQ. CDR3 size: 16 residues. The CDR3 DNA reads TGCGCCAGCGGCCGGGCCGGGACAGGGAAAGGAGATGGCTACACCTTC. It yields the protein CASGRAGTGKGDGYTF.

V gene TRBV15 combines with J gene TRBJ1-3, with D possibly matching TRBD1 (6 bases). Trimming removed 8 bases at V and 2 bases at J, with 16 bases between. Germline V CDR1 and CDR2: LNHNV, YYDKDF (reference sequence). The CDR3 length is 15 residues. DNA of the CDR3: TGTGCCACCGGCTCTTGGGAGGGGGCTGGAAACACCATATATTTT. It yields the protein CATGSWEGAGNTIYF.

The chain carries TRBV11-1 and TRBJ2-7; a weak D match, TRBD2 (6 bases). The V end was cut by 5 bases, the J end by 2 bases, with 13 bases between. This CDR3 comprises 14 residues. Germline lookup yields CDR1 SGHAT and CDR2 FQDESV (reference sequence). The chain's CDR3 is CASSPPSVPYEQYF. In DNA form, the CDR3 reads TGTGCCAGCAGCCCCCCTAGCGTCCCCTACGAGCAGTACTTC.

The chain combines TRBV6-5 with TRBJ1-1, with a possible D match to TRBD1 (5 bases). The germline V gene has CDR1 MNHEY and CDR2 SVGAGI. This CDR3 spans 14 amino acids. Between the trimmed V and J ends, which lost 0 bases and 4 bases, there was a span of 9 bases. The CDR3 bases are TGTGCCAGCAGTTACTCCAGGGTCGGCACTGAAGCTTTCTTT. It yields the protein CASSYSRVGTEAFF.

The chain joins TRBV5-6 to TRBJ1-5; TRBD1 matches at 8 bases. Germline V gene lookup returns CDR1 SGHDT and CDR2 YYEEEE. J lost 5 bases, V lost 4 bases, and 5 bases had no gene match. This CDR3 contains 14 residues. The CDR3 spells CASSALQGDQPQHF. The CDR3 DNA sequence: TGTGCCAGCAGCGCCTTACAGGGGGATCAGCCCCAGCATTTT. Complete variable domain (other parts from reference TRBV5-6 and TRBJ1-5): DAGVTQSPTHLIKTRGQQVTLRCSPKSGHDTVSWYQQALGQGPQFIFQYYEEEERQRGNFPDRFSGHQFPNYSSELNVNALLLGDSALYLCASSALQGDQPQHFGDGTRLSIL.

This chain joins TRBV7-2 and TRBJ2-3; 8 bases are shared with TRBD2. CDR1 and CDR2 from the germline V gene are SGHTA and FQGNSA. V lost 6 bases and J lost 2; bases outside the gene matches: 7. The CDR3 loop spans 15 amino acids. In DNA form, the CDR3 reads TGTGCCAGCAGTCAATTCGGGGGGGACACAGATACGCAGTATTTT. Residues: CASSQFGGDTDTQYF.

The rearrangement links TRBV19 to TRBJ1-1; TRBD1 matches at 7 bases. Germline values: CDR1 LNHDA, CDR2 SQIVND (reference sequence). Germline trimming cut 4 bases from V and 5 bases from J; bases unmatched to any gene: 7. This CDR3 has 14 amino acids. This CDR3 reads CASSRQGGWTEAFF. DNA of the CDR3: TGTGCCAGTAGTAGACAGGGCGGTTGGACTGAAGCTTTCTTT.

CDR3 sequence (DNA): TGTGCCATCAGTAAGGGGGATTTCTCCGAGCAGTACTTC. Amino acids: CAISKGDFSEQYF. The chain has TRBV10-3 and TRBJ2-7; the D gene is possibly TRBD1 (6 bases). Germline CDR1 and CDR2: ENHRY and SYGVKD. The ends were cut back, 5 bases at V and 6 bases at J, with 14 bases in the middle. This CDR3 is built from 13 residues.

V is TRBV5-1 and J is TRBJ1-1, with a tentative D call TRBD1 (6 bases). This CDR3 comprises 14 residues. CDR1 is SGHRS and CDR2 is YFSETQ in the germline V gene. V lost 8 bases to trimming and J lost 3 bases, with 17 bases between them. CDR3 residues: CASTVTGSDTEAFF. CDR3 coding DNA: TGCGCCAGTACGGTGACAGGCTCGGACACTGAAGCTTTCTTT.